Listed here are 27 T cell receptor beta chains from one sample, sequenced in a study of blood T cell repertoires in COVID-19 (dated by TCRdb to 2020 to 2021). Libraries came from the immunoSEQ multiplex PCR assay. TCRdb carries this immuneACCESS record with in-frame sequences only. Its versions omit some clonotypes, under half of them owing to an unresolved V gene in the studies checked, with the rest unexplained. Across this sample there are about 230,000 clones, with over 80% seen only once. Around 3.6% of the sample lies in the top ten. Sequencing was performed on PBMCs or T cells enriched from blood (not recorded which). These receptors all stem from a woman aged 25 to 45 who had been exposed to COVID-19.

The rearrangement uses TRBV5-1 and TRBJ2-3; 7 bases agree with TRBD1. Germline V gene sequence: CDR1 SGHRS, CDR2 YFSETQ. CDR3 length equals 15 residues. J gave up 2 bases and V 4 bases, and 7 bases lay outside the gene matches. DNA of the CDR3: TGCGCCAGCAGCCCAACAGGGGTTTTCACAGATACGCAGTATTTT. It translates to CASSPTGVFTDTQYF.

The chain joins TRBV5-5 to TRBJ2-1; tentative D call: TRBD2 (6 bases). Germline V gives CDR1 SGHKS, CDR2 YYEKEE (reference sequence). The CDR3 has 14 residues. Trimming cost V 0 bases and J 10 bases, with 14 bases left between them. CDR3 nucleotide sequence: TGTGCCAGCAGCTTGGGAGCGGGTGCATTGGAGCAGTTCTTC. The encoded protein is CASSLGAGALEQFF.

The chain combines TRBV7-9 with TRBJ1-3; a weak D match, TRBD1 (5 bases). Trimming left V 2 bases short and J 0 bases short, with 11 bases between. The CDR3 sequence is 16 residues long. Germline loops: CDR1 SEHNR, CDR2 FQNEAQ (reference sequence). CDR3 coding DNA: TGTGCCAGCAGCTTAACACAGGAGAGCTCTGGAAACACCATATATTTT. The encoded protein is CASSLTQESSGNTIYF.

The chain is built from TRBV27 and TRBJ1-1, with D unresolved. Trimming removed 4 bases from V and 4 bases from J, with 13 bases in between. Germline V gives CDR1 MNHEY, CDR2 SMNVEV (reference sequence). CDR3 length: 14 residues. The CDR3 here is CASSSGRGGTEAFF. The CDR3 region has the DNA TGTGCCAGCAGTTCCGGGAGAGGTGGCACTGAAGCTTTCTTT.

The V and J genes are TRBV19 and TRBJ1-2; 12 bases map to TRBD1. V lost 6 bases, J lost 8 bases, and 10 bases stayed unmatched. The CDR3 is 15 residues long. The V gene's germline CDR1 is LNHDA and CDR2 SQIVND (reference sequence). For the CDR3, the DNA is TGTGCCAGTAGCCTCGCCGGGACAGGGGGCTTCGGCTACACCTTC. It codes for CASSLAGTGGFGYTF.

The CDR3 region has the DNA TGTGCCAGCAGCTTAGTTGACACTTACTACAATGAGCAGTTCTTC. It is translated as CASSLVDTYYNEQFF. The chain uses TRBV7-9 and TRBJ2-1; D ambiguous. CDR3 length equals 15 residues. Trimming left V 1 base short and J 3 bases short, with 10 bases between. Germline CDR1 is SEHNR and CDR2 is FQNEAQ (reference sequence).

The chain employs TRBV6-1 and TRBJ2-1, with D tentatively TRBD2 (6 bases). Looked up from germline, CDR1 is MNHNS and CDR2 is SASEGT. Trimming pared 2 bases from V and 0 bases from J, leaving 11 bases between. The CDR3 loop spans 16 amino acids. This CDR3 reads CASSERGGVSYNEQFF. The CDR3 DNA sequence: TGTGCCAGCAGTGAAAGGGGCGGGGTCTCCTACAATGAGCAGTTCTTC.

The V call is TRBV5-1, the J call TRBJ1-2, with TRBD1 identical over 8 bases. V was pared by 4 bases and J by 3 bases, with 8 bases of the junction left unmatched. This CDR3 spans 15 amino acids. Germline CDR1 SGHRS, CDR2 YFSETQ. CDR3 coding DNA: TGCGCCAGCAGCGACAAGTGGACAGGGCACTATGGCTACACCTTC. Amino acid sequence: CASSDKWTGHYGYTF.

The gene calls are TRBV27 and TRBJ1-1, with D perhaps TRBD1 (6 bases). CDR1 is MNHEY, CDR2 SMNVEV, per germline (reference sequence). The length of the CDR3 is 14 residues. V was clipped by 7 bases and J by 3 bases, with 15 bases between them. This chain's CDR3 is CASKVSGGHTEAFF. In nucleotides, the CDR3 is TGTGCCAGCAAAGTCTCGGGGGGGCACACTGAAGCTTTCTTT.

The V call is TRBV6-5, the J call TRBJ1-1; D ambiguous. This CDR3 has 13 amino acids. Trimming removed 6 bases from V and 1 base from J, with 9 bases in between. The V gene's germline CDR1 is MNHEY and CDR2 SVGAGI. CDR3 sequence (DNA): TGTGCCAGCAGGTCCGGTTGGAACACTGAAGCTTTCTTT. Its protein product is CASRSGWNTEAFF.

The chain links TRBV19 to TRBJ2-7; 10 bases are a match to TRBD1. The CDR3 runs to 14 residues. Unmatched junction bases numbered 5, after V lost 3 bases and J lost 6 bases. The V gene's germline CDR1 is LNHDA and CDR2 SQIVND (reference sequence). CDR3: CASSIGTGAVEQYF. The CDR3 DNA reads TGTGCCAGTAGTATCGGGACAGGGGCCGTCGAGCAGTACTTC. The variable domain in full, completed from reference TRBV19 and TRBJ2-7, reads DGGITQSPKYLFRKEGQNVTLSCEQNLNHDAMYWYRQDPGQGLRLIYYSQIVNDFQKGDIAEGYSVSREKKESFPLTVTSAQKNPTAFYLCASSIGTGAVEQYFGPGTRLTVT.

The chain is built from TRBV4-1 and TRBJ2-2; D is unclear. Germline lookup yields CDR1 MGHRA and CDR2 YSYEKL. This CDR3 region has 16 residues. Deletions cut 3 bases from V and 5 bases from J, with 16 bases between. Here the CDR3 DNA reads TGCGCCAGCAGCCACAGACAAGTTGGCCTTACCGGGGAGCTGTTTTTT. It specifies CASSHRQVGLTGELFF.

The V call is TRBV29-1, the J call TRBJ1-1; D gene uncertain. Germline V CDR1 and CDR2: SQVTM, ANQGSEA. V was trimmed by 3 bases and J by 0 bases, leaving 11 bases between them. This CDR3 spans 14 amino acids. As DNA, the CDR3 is TGCAGCGTTGATTATGTTCAGATGAACACTGAAGCTTTCTTT. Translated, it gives CSVDYVQMNTEAFF.

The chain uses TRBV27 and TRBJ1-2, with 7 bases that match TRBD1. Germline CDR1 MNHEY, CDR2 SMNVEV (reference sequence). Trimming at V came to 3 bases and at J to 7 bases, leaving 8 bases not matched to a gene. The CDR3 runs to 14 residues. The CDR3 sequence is CASSFSDRRPGYTF. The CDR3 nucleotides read TGTGCCAGCAGTTTCTCGGACAGGAGGCCTGGCTACACCTTC.

CDR3 in DNA: TGCGCCAGCAGCTTAGTCGGGGGAATGAAAAAACTGTTTTTT. Protein product: CASSLVGGMKKLFF. This chain links TRBV5-1 with TRBJ1-4; weak D call: TRBD1 (5 bases). The CDR3 has 14 amino acids. Looked up from germline, CDR1 is SGHRS and CDR2 is YFSETQ. The V end lost 2 bases, the J end lost 9 bases, and 14 bases lay between the germline ends.

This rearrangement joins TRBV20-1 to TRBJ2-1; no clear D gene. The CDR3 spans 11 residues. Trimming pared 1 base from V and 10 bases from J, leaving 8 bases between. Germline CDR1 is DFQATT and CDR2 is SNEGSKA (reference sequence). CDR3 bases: TGCAGTGCTAGAGGACTGGAGGAGCAGTTCTTC. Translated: CSARGLEEQFF.

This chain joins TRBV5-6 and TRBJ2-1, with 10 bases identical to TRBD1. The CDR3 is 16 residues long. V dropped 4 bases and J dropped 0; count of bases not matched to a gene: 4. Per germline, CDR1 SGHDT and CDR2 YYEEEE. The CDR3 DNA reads TGTGCCAGCAGCCAGTGGACAGGGGGCTCCTACAATGAGCAGTTCTTC. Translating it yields CASSQWTGGSYNEQFF.

The CDR3 sequence: CASSPPKGVVNEQFF. The CDR3 DNA is TGTGCCAGCTCACCACCGAAAGGGGTAGTTAATGAGCAGTTCTTC. This sequence joins TRBV18 and TRBJ2-1; D is perhaps TRBD1 (5 bases). From germline, CDR1 is KGHSH and CDR2 LQKENI. The CDR3 is made up of 15 amino acids. V shed 0 bases and J shed 7 bases, with 13 bases lying between them. Based on the CDR3 plus reference TRBV18 and TRBJ2-1, the full variable domain is NAGVMQNPRHLVRRRGQEARLRCSPMKGHSHVYWYRQLPEEGLKFMVYLQKENIIDESGMPKERFSAEFPKEGPSILRIQQVVRGDSAAYFCASSPPKGVVNEQFFGPGTRLTVL.

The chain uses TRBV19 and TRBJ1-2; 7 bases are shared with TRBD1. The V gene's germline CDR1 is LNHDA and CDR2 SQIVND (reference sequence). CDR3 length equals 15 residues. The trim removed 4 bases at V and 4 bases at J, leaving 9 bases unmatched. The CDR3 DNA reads TGTGCCAGTAGTAAACCGGGACAGTCAATCTATGGCTACACCTTC. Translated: CASSKPGQSIYGYTF.

CDR3 region: CASSGQMNTEAFF. For the CDR3, the DNA is TGTGCCAGTAGCGGACAGATGAACACTGAAGCTTTCTTT. The V and J genes are TRBV19 and TRBJ1-1, with D perhaps TRBD1 (6 bases). Germline assignment: CDR1 LNHDA and CDR2 SQIVND (reference sequence). This CDR3 is built from 13 residues. V was clipped by 6 bases and J by 0 bases, with 8 bases between them.

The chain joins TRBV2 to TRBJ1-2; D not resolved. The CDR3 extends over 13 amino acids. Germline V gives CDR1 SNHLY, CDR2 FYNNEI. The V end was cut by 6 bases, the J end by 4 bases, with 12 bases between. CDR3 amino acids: CASRAGAGYGYTF. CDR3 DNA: TGTGCCAGCAGGGCAGGAGCGGGCTATGGCTACACCTTC.

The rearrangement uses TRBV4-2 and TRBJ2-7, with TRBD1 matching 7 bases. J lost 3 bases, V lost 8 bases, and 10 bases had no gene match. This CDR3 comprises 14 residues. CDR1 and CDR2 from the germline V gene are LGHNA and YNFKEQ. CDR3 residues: CASLPGQLFYEQYF. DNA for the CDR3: TGTGCCAGCTTGCCGGGACAGCTCTTCTACGAGCAGTACTTC.

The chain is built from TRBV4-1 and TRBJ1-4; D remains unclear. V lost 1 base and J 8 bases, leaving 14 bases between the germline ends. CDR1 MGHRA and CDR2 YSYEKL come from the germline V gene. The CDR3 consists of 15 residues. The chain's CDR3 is CASSQVKRRFEKLFF. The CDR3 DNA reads TGCGCCAGCAGCCAAGTTAAGAGAAGATTCGAAAAACTGTTTTTT.

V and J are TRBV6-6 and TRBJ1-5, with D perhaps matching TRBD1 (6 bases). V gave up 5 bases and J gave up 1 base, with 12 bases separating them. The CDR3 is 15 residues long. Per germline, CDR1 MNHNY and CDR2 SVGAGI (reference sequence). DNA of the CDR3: TGTGCCAGCAGTCCACCTACAGGGAGCAATCAGCCCCAGCATTTT. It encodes CASSPPTGSNQPQHF.

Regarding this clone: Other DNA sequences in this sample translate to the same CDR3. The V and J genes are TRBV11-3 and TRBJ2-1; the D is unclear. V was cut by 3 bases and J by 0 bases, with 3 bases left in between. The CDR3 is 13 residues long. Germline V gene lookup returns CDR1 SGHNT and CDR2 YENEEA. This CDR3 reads CASSFSSYNEQFF. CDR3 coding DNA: TGTGCCAGCAGCTTCAGCTCCTACAATGAGCAGTTCTTC. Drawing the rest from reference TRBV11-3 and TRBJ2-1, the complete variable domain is EAGVVQSPRYKIIEKKQPVAFWCNPISGHNTLYWYLQNLGQGPELLIRYENEEAVDDSQLPKDRFSAERLKGVDSTLKIQPAELGDSAVYLCASSFSSYNEQFFGPGTRLTVL.

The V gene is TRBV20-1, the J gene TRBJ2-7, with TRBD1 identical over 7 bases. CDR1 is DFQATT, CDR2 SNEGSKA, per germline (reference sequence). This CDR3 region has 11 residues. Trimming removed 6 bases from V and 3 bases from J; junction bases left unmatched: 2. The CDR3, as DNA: TGCAGTGCAGGGGGCTTCTACGAGCAGTACTTC. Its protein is CSAGGFYEQYF.

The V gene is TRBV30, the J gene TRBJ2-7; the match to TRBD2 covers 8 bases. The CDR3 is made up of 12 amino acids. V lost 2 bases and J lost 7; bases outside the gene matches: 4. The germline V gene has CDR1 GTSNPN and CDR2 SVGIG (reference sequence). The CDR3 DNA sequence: TGTGCCTGGAGTAGCGGGAGAGGTGAGCAGTACTTC. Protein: CAWSSGRGEQYF.